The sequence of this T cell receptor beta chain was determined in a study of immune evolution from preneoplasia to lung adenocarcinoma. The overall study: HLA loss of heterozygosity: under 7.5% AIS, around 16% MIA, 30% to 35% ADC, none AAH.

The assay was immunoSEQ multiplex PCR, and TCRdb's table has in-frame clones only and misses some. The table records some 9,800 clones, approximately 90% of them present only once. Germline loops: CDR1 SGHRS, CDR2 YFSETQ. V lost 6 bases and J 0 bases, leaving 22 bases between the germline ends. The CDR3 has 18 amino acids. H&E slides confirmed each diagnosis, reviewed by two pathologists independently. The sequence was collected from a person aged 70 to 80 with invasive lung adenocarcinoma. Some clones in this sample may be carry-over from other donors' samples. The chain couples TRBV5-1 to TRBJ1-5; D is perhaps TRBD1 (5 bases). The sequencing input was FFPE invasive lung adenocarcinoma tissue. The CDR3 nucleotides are TGCGCCAGCACAGGGTTGTCTCGCAGGCCTCATAGCAATCAGCCCCAGCATTTT. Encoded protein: CASTGLSRRPHSNQPQHF.